This T cell receptor (beta chain) emerged from a study of blood T cell repertoires in COVID-19. Looking at the study overall: Donors in the United States, Italy and Spain gave samples during acute or convalescent COVID-19. Sample material is recorded as cDNA or gDNA derived from T cells, B-cell-depleted T cells, or PBMCs.

The CDR3 totals 15 residues. V was trimmed by 0 bases and J by 9 bases, leaving 15 bases between them. From germline, CDR1 is MGHRA and CDR2 YSYEKL. This clone was recorded a few times. How the authors handled the data: Reference gene primer amplification gave nucleated cell count estimates. Here immunoSEQ multiplex PCR was the method, and the copy in TCRdb shows in-frame clones only, minus some. For V, J and clone size, that table is used; D and trimming come from the DNA. The sample holds around 380,000 clones; roughly 86% are singletons and the top ten take over 0.95%. The TCR sequence derives from a human donor with acute or convalescent COVID-19. The donor label of this sample is uncertain. The chain links TRBV4-1 to TRBJ1-5; D is unclear. Input material: peripheral blood. CDR3: CASSQEPGGLGPQHF. The CDR3 DNA reads as TGCGCCAGCAGCCAAGAGCCCGGAGGCCTAGGGCCCCAGCATTTT.